This T cell receptor beta chain was captured by sequencing in a study of T cells after yellow fever vaccination. Template switching with 5'RACE generated the TCR cDNA and added a universal primer site and UMIs. TCRdb fed the 5' RACE reads into MiXCR, producing one record per CDR3 protein. The profile covers some 350,000 distinct CDR3 sequences, with about 6.2% appearing a single time and around 16% taken by the ten largest. Germline CDR1 reads SGHRS; CDR2 reads YFSETQ. Trimming took off 0 bases at V and 2 bases at J, with 9 bases between the two ends. This CDR3 is 16 amino acids long. Study results and caveats: Subsequent booster samples again held most clones from primary vaccination (96% CD4, about 90% CD8). Clonotypes appearing in both CD4 and CD8 compartments existed, and their share was small. It was a weaker secondary response, yet one that peaked faster, at day 5 versus 15.

Worth noting for this clonotype: As yet, its antigen is unknown.

The chain couples TRBV5-1 to TRBJ2-6; unclear D gene. This receptor was identified in a man under 40 who received the YFV17D yellow fever vaccine. Sequenced here: PBMCs, sampled 5 days after the yellow fever booster vaccination. The CDR3 reads CASSLAPTTGANVLTF. CDR3 DNA: TGCGCCAGCAGCTTGGCCCCGACAACTGGGGCCAACGTCCTGACTTTC.